The 4 T cell receptor beta chains listed next were all sequenced from one sample in a study of blood T cell repertoires in COVID-19. Repertoires were generated with immunoSEQ multiplex PCR, while TCRdb's copy carries only in-frame clones and drops some. The table shows roughly 300,000 clones, with approximately 87% occurring only once. Material: peripheral blood. All receptors derive from a woman aged 45-65 years who had recovered from COVID-19.

V is TRBV5-4 and J is TRBJ2-7, with TRBD2 matching 9 bases. Per the germline V gene, CDR1 is SGHNT and CDR2 is YYREEE (reference sequence). This CDR3 has 15 amino acids. J lost 3 bases, V lost 6 bases, and 10 bases had no gene match. CDR3 protein: CASKNSGSDGYEQYF. DNA of the CDR3: TGTGCCAGCAAGAATAGCGGGAGTGATGGCTACGAGCAGTACTTC.

This chain connects TRBV27 to TRBJ2-5, with a possible D match to TRBD2 (5 bases). V shed 7 bases and J shed 4 bases, with 16 bases lying between them. Germline loops: CDR1 MNHEY, CDR2 SMNVEV (reference sequence). This CDR3 is 14 amino acids long. The CDR3 protein is CASTPAGGLETQYF. DNA of the CDR3: TGTGCCAGCACCCCAGCTGGCGGGTTAGAGACCCAGTACTTC.

The J gene is TRBJ2-1, the V gene TRBV27, with 8 bases fitting TRBD2. V gave up 6 bases and J gave up 2 bases; unmatched junction bases: 3. This CDR3 spans 14 amino acids. Germline V gives CDR1 MNHEY, CDR2 SMNVEV (reference sequence). The CDR3 protein is CASSPSGPYNEQFF. The CDR3 DNA reads as TGTGCCAGCAGCCCTAGCGGGCCCTACAATGAGCAGTTCTTC.

The gene calls are TRBV24-1 and TRBJ2-5; perhaps TRBD1 as D (5 bases). The V end lost 4 bases, the J end lost 3 bases, and 8 bases lay between the germline ends. The CDR3 runs 13 residues. Germline loops: CDR1 KGHDR, CDR2 SFDVKD. The CDR3, as DNA: TGTGCCACCAGTGAACCAGGGAAAGAGACCCAGTACTTC. Translating gives CATSEPGKETQYF.